What follows describes a single T cell receptor (beta chain). Antigen unknown. The record originates from a study of siplizumab effects on memory and regulatory T cells. Coculturing of the mixed lymphocyte reaction cells was performed at 37°C for more than five days. Regarding the study as a whole: The authors mapped only a minor fraction of alloreactive clones to unstimulated subsets. Phenotypic classification as naive or memory proved unattainable for roughly 75-95% of proliferating CD4+ or CD8+ clones.

Each sample yielded about 9.2 x 10^4 assayed TCR templates. Profiling relied on immunoSEQ multiplex PCR, and the TCRdb table lists in-frame clones only, not all of them. The table lists nearly 4,500 clones, roughly half of them singletons. V shed 6 bases and J shed 2 bases, with 16 bases lying between them. The germline gives CDR1 MNHNS, CDR2 SASEGT. The length of the CDR3 is 15 residues. This sequence originates from a human donor in good health; the cells came from an allogeneic mixed lymphocyte reaction. Some clones in this sample may be carry-over from other donors' samples. The sample taken for sequencing was CFSE-low (dividing) CD4+ T cells sorted from an allogeneic mixed lymphocyte reaction. The chain recombines TRBV6-1 with TRBJ1-1, with D possibly TRBD1 on 5 matching bases. The CDR3 sequence: CASRKEEGINTEAFF. In nucleotides, the CDR3 is TGTGCCAGCAGGAAAGAGGAGGGGATAAACACTGAAGCTTTCTTT.